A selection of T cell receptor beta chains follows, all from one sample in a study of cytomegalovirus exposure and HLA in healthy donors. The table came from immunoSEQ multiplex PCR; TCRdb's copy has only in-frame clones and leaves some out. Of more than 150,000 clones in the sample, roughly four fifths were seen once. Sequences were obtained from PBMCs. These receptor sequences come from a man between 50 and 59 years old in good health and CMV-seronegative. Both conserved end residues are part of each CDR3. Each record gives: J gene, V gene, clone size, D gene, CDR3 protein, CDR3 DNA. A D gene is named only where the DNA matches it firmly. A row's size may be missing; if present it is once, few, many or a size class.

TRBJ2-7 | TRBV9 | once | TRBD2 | CASSLASGSFYEQYF | TGTGCCAGCAGCCTTGCTAGCGGGAGTTTCTACGAGCAGTACTTC
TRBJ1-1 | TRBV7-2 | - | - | CASSMGLLNTEAFF | TGTGCCAGCAGCATGGGACTCTTGAACACTGAAGCTTTCTTT
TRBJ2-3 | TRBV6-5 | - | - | CASSYREGTDTQYF | TGTGCCAGCAGTTATCGCGAGGGCACAGATACGCAGTATTTT
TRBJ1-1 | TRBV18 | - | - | CASSPTGGQIPNTEAFF | TGTGCCAGCTCACCTACTGGGGGCCAGATTCCGAACACTGAAGCTTTCTTT
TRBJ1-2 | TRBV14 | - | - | CASSQVGTHNYGYTF | TGTGCCAGCAGCCAAGTGGGGACTCACAACTATGGCTACACCTTC
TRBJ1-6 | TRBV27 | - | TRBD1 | CASSRTGDLNSPLHF | TGTGCCAGCAGTCGGACAGGGGACCTAAATTCACCCCTCCACTTT
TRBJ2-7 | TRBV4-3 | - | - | CASSQANAGSYEQYF | TGCGCCAGCAGCCAAGCGAACGCGGGCTCCTACGAGCAGTACTTC
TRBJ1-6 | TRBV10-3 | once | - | CATNQGGVNSPLHF | TGTGCCACCAACCAGGGAGGGGTGAATTCACCCCTCCACTTT
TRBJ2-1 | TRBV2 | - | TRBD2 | CASRLSGGRSDEQFF | TGTGCCAGCAGACTCTCCGGCGGGAGGAGTGATGAGCAGTTCTTC
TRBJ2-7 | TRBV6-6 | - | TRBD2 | CASSPAGGPYEQYF | TGTGCCAGCAGTCCAGCGGGAGGGCCTTACGAGCAGTACTTC
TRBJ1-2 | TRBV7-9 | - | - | CASSLIDPGLGGYTF | TGTGCCAGCAGCCTGATTGACCCAGGGTTGGGAGGCTACACCTTC
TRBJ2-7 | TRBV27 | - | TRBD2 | CASSRGGRDTVVEQYF | TGTGCCAGCAGTCGGGGGGGAAGGGACACGGTAGTTGAGCAGTACTTC
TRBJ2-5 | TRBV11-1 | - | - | CASSLDFWGRETQYF | TGTGCCAGCAGCTTAGATTTTTGGGGGCGAGAGACCCAGTACTTC
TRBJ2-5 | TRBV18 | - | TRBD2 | CASSPGLAGEGGETQYF | TGTGCCAGCTCACCGGGACTAGCGGGAGAGGGTGGAGAGACCCAGTACTTC
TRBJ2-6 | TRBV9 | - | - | CASSVAPISSGANVLTF | TGTGCCAGCAGCGTAGCCCCCATCAGCTCTGGGGCCAACGTCCTGACTTTC
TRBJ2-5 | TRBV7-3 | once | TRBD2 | CASSLAGVKETQYF | TGTGCCAGCAGCTTAGCGGGAGTAAAAGAGACCCAGTACTTC
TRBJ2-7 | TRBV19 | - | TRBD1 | CASHRQGSYEQYF | TGTGCCAGCCACCGACAGGGCTCCTACGAGCAGTACTTC
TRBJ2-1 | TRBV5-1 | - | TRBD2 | CASSLGGKAGVDEQFF | TGCGCCAGCAGCTTGGGGGGGAAAGCGGGAGTAGATGAGCAGTTCTTC
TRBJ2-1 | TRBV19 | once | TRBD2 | CASKRLAGGRYNEQFF | TGTGCCAGTAAAAGACTAGCGGGGGGCCGGTACAATGAGCAGTTCTTC
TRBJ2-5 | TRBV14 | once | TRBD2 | CASSQDRSGRGAQYF | TGTGCCAGCAGCCAAGATCGAAGCGGGAGGGGGGCCCAGTACTTC
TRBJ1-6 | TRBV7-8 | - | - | CASSLRRGNSPLHF | TGTGCCAGCAGCTTACGCAGGGGAAATTCACCCCTCCACTTT
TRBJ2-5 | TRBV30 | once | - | CAWSGTGTQYF | TGTGCCTGGAGTGGGACTGGGACCCAGTACTTC
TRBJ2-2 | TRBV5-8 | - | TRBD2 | CASSQTGGPDTGELFF | TGTGCCAGCAGCCAGACGGGGGGGCCGGACACCGGGGAGCTGTTTTTT
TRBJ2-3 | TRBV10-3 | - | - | CAISEEGIGTDTQYF | TGTGCCATCAGTGAGGAGGGAATAGGCACAGATACGCAGTATTTT
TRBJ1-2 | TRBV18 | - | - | CASSLAQTGYYGYTF | TGTGCCAGCTCTTTAGCGCAAACAGGGTACTATGGCTACACCTTC
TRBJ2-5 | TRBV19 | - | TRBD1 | CASSEGGTGWETQYF | TGTGCCAGTAGTGAAGGTGGGACAGGTTGGGAGACCCAGTACTTC
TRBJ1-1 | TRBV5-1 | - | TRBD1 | CASSTGWGQGMNTEAFF | TGCGCCAGCAGCACAGGATGGGGACAGGGCATGAACACTGAAGCTTTCTTT
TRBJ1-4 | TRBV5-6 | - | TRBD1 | CASSPKQGGGINEKLFF | TGTGCCAGCAGCCCGAAACAGGGGGGGGGTATTAATGAAAAACTGTTTTTT
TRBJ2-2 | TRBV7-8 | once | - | CASSLTGPAGELFF | TGTGCCAGCAGCTTAACAGGGCCCGCCGGGGAGCTGTTTTTT
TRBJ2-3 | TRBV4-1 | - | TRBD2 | CASSPGLAGGRSTDTQYF | TGCGCCAGCAGCCCCGGACTAGCGGGAGGGCGGAGCACAGATACGCAGTATTTT
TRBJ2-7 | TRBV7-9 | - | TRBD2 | CASSLKSGLAGAEQYF | TGTGCCAGCAGCTTAAAAAGTGGACTAGCGGGAGCCGAGCAGTACTTC
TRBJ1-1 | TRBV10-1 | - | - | CASRGRSEAFF | TGCGCCAGCCGGGGGAGGTCTGAAGCTTTCTTT
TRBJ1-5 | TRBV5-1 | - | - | CASSPQPGVHQPQHF | TGCGCCAGCAGTCCACAACCGGGGGTTCATCAGCCCCAGCATTTT
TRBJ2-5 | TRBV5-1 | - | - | CASRSGSSSGSRFQETQYF | TGCGCCAGCAGGTCTGGCTCGAGCTCGGGGTCTCGATTCCAAGAGACCCAGTACTTC
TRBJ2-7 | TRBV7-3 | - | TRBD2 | CASSYSGGASEQYF | TGTGCCAGCAGCTATAGCGGGGGGGCGTCCGAGCAGTACTTC
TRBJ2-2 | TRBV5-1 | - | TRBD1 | CASSSRTGGKTGELFF | TGCGCCAGCAGCTCCCGGACAGGGGGGAAGACCGGGGAGCTGTTTTTT
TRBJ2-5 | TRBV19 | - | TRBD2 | CASSIPAGGHQETQYF | TGTGCCAGTAGTATTCCGGCGGGGGGCCACCAAGAGACCCAGTACTTC
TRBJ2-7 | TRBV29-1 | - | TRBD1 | CSVDKRQGAGEQYF | TGCAGCGTTGATAAGAGACAGGGGGCCGGCGAGCAGTACTTC
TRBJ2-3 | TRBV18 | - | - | CASSPPNSGYTDTQYF | TGTGCCAGCTCACCACCAAATAGCGGATACACAGATACGCAGTATTTT
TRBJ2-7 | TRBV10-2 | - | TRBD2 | CASRLAGVEAEQYF | TGCGCCAGCCGACTAGCGGGGGTGGAAGCCGAGCAGTACTTC